This T cell receptor (beta chain) was documented in a study of T cell responses to AZD1222 COVID-19 vaccine. As for the study in general: Samples with a second dose at about 4 or about 12 weeks were pooled together. Broader study findings: Donors were chiefly white British, with a greater number of females, and clonal diversity was perhaps underestimated. Scientists sampled the repertoires only once the peak T cell response had passed.

Sequenced by immunoSEQ multiplex PCR; TCRdb stores in-frame clones only, minus some. The table shows around 150,000 clones, with about nine tenths occurring only once. Germline loops: CDR1 MNHNS, CDR2 SASEGT. Between the trimmed V and J ends, which lost 3 bases and 7 bases, there was a span of 1 base. This CDR3 region has 10 residues. About this clone: The antigen remains undetermined.

The sequence came from an adult in good health. Specimen: peripheral blood, collected on day 0 of AZD1222 vaccination. The chain is built from TRBV6-1 and TRBJ1-5; D unclear. DNA for the CDR3: TGTGCCAGCAGTGAGCAGCCCCAGCATTTT. Amino acid sequence: CASSEQPQHF.